The rows below give T cell receptor beta chains drawn from one sample of a study of blood T cell repertoires in COVID-19. Only in-frame clones appear in the TCRdb table, and some are missing; sequencing was by immunoSEQ multiplex PCR. The data show about 60,000 clones, 76% seen once. The material sequenced was peripheral blood. The receptor set was obtained from a woman older than 75 with acute or convalescent COVID-19. CDR3s include the opening cysteine and the closing phenylalanine or tryptophan.

>TRBV7-3
CASSFLPAGGRADTQYF
>TRBV7-3
CASSLGGSKVETQYF
>TRBV11-2
CASDQVDDTEAFF
>TRBV7-8
CASSLAGGGTEAFF
>TRBV2
CASGSRELGNIQYF
>TRBV6-1
CASSEWVTGGYGYTF
>TRBV27
CASSFDYTDTQYF
>TRBV27
CASSRDRGQGNTIYF
>TRBV10-1
CASSVNRGQSEQYF
>TRBV6-5
CASTMGPYEQYF
>TRBV14
CASSSTGGLKKLFF
>TRBV7-2
CASSLGQGEYSPLHF
>TRBV19
CASRSPGQHNEKLFF
>TRBV5-5
CASSPLTGTGNTIYF
>TRBV10-3
CAINLSPSGTHEQFF
>TRBV4-3
CASSQEWGTSTWDTQYF